Following are 22 T cell receptor beta chains from one sample sequenced in a study of blood T cell repertoires in COVID-19. Profiling relied on immunoSEQ multiplex PCR, and the TCRdb table lists in-frame clones only, not all of them. Among approximately 150,000 clones, around 86% were seen once, and the ten largest hold 7.5% to 9%. The sequenced sample was peripheral blood. The receptors come from a human donor in a cohort sampled during active COVID-19.

Only a few counts were recorded for this clone. V gene TRBV7-2 combines with J gene TRBJ2-5; 7 bases are shared with TRBD2. This CDR3 is 15 amino acids long. Germline assignment: CDR1 SGHTA and CDR2 FQGNSA. After removal of 8 bases from V and 4 bases from J, the junction contained 13 bases not matched to a gene. The CDR3 coding sequence is TGTGCCAGCTCCCCGCGCGGTTTAGCGGGAGAGACCCAGTACTTC. This sequence encodes CASSPRGLAGETQYF.

The V gene is TRBV7-2, the J gene TRBJ2-7, with D perhaps TRBD2 (6 bases). V lost 2 bases and J lost 6, with 14 bases in between. This CDR3 has 14 amino acids. Per the germline V gene, CDR1 is SGHTA and CDR2 is FQGNSA. The CDR3 bases are TGTGCCAGCAGCTTAACGGCTAGCGCCAGCGAGCAGTACTTC. It encodes CASSLTASASEQYF.

The V and J genes are TRBV20-1 and TRBJ2-7, with unresolved D. CDR3 length equals 11 residues. V gave up 7 bases and J gave up 0 bases, with 7 bases separating them. The V gene's germline CDR1 is DFQATT and CDR2 SNEGSKA (reference sequence). CDR3 DNA sequence: TGCAGTGGGGCAGACTCCTACGAGCAGTACTTC. As protein: CSGADSYEQYF.

This clone occurred once. The chain is built from TRBV15 and TRBJ2-7; a possible D gene is TRBD1 (5 bases). This CDR3 comprises 12 residues. Germline CDR1 is LNHNV and CDR2 is YYDKDF (reference sequence). V lost 6 bases, J lost 7 bases, and 13 bases lay in between. The CDR3 DNA sequence: TGTGCCACCAGAGGGGATTACGAGGAGCAGTACTTC. It codes for CATRGDYEEQYF.

This chain uses TRBV29-1 with TRBJ1-2, with D tentatively TRBD1 (5 bases). CDR1 SQVTM and CDR2 ANQGSEA come from the germline V gene. V lost 5 bases and J lost 4, with 14 bases in between. The CDR3 is 13 amino acids. The CDR3 region is CSVYGGQGYGYTF. CDR3 bases: TGCAGCGTTTACGGTGGCCAGGGCTATGGCTACACCTTC. Supplemented by reference TRBV29-1 and TRBJ1-2, the full variable domain reads SAVISQKPSRDICQRGTSLTIQCQVDSQVTMMFWYRQQPGQSLTLIATANQGSEATYESGFVIDKFPISRPNLTFSTLTVSNMSPEDSSIYLCSVYGGQGYGYTFGSGTRLTVV.

This clone was seen a single time. The gene calls are TRBV6-5 and TRBJ2-5; TRBD1 might be the D (5 bases). Looked up from germline, CDR1 is MNHEY and CDR2 is SVGAGI. The CDR3 consists of 15 residues. V lost 6 bases and J 1 base, leaving 15 bases between the germline ends. As DNA, the CDR3 is TGTGCCAGCAGGAGCCCTTGGACATCCCAAGAGACCCAGTACTTC. Translation gives CASRSPWTSQETQYF.

The rearrangement uses TRBV7-8 and TRBJ2-7; TRBD2 matches at 15 bases. This CDR3 comprises 16 residues. Germline CDR1 and CDR2: SGHVS and FQNEAQ. J gave up 1 base and V 3 bases, and 1 base lay outside the gene matches. The CDR3 sequence: CASSLGLAGGSYEQYF. CDR3 nucleotide sequence: TGTGCCAGCAGCTTGGGACTAGCGGGAGGATCCTACGAGCAGTACTTC.

The chain has TRBV6-2 or TRBV6-3 and TRBJ2-6; no clear D. The germline V and J ends were trimmed by 5 bases and 2 bases, with 7 bases remaining between them. In germline, CDR1 is MNHEY, CDR2 SVGEGT. This CDR3 is built from 14 residues. The CDR3 DNA reads as TGTGCCAGCAGTACTCGTACTGGGGCCAACGTCCTGACTTTC. Amino acids: CASSTRTGANVLTF.

This chain joins TRBV14 and TRBJ2-7, with 9 bases identical to TRBD2. Germline lookup yields CDR1 SGHDN and CDR2 FVKESK. The CDR3 sequence is 17 residues long. The trim removed 2 bases at V and 3 bases at J, leaving 11 bases unmatched. For the CDR3, the DNA is TGTGCCAGCAGCCAACTAGCGGGACTTCACGAGGACTACGAGCAGTACTTC. Translating gives CASSQLAGLHEDYEQYF.

The chain recombines TRBV6-2 or TRBV6-3 with TRBJ2-7; TRBD2 aligns across 9 bases. CDR1 is MNHEY, CDR2 SVGEGT, per germline. The CDR3 length is 14 residues. J was trimmed by 2 bases and V by 2 bases; bases with no gene match: 1. The CDR3 region is CASSYPSGAYEQYF. The CDR3 DNA follows: TGTGCCAGCAGTTACCCTAGCGGGGCCTACGAGCAGTACTTC.

There are a few counts of this clone. V and J are TRBV7-2 and TRBJ2-2; TRBD2 agrees at 7 bases. V was clipped by 6 bases and J by 5 bases; unmatched bases: 9. The CDR3 spans 15 residues. CDR1 and CDR2 (germline): SGHTA, FQGNSA. Here the CDR3 DNA reads TGTGCCAGCAGTTCGACTAGCATAGGGACCGGGGAGCTGTTTTTT. This translates into CASSSTSIGTGELFF.

The chain recombines TRBV28 with TRBJ2-7; 11 bases fit TRBD2. Germline CDR1 MDHEN, CDR2 SYDVKM. The length of the CDR3 is 15 residues. The J segment lost 0 bases and the V segment lost 2 bases, leaving 0 bases of the junction unmatched. The CDR3 DNA follows: TGTGCCAGCAGTTTAACTAGCGGGAGCTCCTACGAGCAGTACTTC. Translated: CASSLTSGSSYEQYF.

This clone was seen more than once but under ten times. The chain recombines TRBV4-3 with TRBJ1-1; D ambiguous. The V and J ends lost 0 bases and 0 bases respectively, with 11 bases between them. CDR3 length: 16 amino acids. Germline CDR1 LGHNA, CDR2 YSLEER. For the CDR3, the DNA is TGCGCCAGCAGCCAAGATGCGGTGGCTCTGAACACTGAAGCTTTCTTT. Its translation is CASSQDAVALNTEAFF.

The sample holds one count of this clone. The V call is TRBV7-2, the J call TRBJ2-7, with 10 bases aligning to TRBD2. Trimming cost V 1 base and J 0 bases; bases outside gene matches: 6. Germline V gene data show CDR1 as SGHTA and CDR2 as FQGNSA. This CDR3 has 17 amino acids. The CDR3 region is CASSLGWTSGSSYEQYF. The CDR3 DNA is TGTGCCAGCAGCTTAGGATGGACTAGCGGAAGCTCCTACGAGCAGTACTTC. The full variable domain, completed using reference TRBV7-2 and TRBJ2-7, is GAGVSQSPSNKVTEKGKDVELRCDPISGHTALYWYRQSLGQGLEFLIYFQGNSAPDKSGLPSDRFSAERTGGSVSTLTIQRTQQEDSAVYLCASSLGWTSGSSYEQYFGPGTRLTVT.

The chain combines TRBV7-9 with TRBJ2-3; 12 nucleotides line up with TRBD2. Germline values: CDR1 SEHNR, CDR2 FQNEAQ (reference sequence). The ends lost 4 bases at V and 5 bases at J; junction bases unmatched: 4. There are 15 residues in the CDR3. The CDR3 sequence is CASSSGLAGQDTQYF. DNA of the CDR3: TGTGCCAGCAGCTCTGGACTAGCGGGACAAGATACGCAGTATTTT.

J is TRBJ2-7 and V is TRBV7-9; 9 bases match TRBD2. Germline V gives CDR1 SEHNR, CDR2 FQNEAQ (reference sequence). The CDR3 contains 15 residues. The V segment lost 3 bases and the J segment 7 bases; nucleotides outside the gene matches: 10. CDR3 loop: CASSFSGSLTVEQYF. The CDR3 DNA reads TGTGCCAGCAGCTTTAGCGGGAGCCTAACGGTTGAGCAGTACTTC.

CDR3 nucleotides: TGTGCCAGCAGCCCGCCACGGACAGGGTGGGATGGCTACACCTTC. Translated, it gives CASSPPRTGWDGYTF. The chain joins TRBV7-9 to TRBJ1-2; 8 bases map to TRBD1. From germline, CDR1 is SEHNR and CDR2 FQNEAQ (reference sequence). CDR3 length: 15 residues. With V trimmed by 5 bases and J by 6 bases, 11 bases remained unmatched.

This clone has more than one count but fewer than ten. V and J are TRBV7-2 and TRBJ1-6; 7 positions agree with TRBD1. The CDR3 contains 15 residues. Germline CDR1 and CDR2: SGHTA and FQGNSA. J was trimmed by 10 bases and V by 5 bases; bases with no gene match: 11. The CDR3 protein is CASSPRQGGESPLHF. The CDR3 DNA sequence: TGTGCCAGCAGCCCCCGACAGGGTGGAGAATCACCCCTCCACTTT.

The chain has TRBV28 and TRBJ2-7; 7 bases align to TRBD1. The CDR3 totals 13 residues. The J segment lost 3 bases and the V segment lost 6 bases, leaving 5 bases of the junction unmatched. Germline-derived CDR1 and CDR2 are MDHEN and SYDVKM. The CDR3 DNA is TGTGCCAGCAGGCGGACAGGCAACTACGAGCAGTACTTC. Residues: CASRRTGNYEQYF. Based on the CDR3 plus reference TRBV28 and TRBJ2-7, the full variable domain is DVKVTQSSRYLVKRTGEKVFLECVQDMDHENMFWYRQDPGLGLRLIYFSYDVKMKEKGDIPEGYSVSREKKERFSLILESASTNQTSMYLCASRRTGNYEQYFGPGTRLTVT.

The genes are TRBV9 and TRBJ2-1, with unresolved D. The CDR3 sequence is 16 residues long. Germline V gives CDR1 SGDLS, CDR2 YYNGEE. V lost 0 bases, J lost 2 bases, and 12 bases lay in between. In DNA form, the CDR3 reads TGTGCCAGCAGCGTAGCAGGTAGGTCCGCCTACAATGAGCAGTTCTTC. The encoded protein is CASSVAGRSAYNEQFF.

The chain employs TRBV27 and TRBJ1-1; the D gene is possibly TRBD1 (5 bases). In germline, CDR1 is MNHEY, CDR2 SMNVEV (reference sequence). The ends were cut back, 3 bases at V and 0 bases at J, with 8 bases in the middle. The CDR3 extends over 14 amino acids. The CDR3 is CASSFWGVNTEAFF. The CDR3 nucleotides read TGTGCCAGCAGTTTCTGGGGCGTGAACACTGAAGCTTTCTTT.

This chain uses TRBV19 with TRBJ2-7, with D possibly TRBD2 on 5 matching bases. The CDR3 has 13 amino acids. The V and J ends lost 6 bases and 7 bases respectively, with 16 bases between them. The germline V gene encodes CDR1 LNHDA and CDR2 SQIVND (reference sequence). DNA of the CDR3: TGTGCCAGTAGACCCCGCTTAACGGGGGAGCAGTACTTC. Its protein product is CASRPRLTGEQYF.